Many counts were recorded for the clone carrying this TCR beta chain. Its specificity is not known. Unmatched junction bases numbered 8, after V lost 7 bases and J lost 1 base. The CDR3 runs to 16 residues. Germline V CDR1 and CDR2: MDHEN, SYDVKM. This record comes from a study of human T cells and chemical hapten exposure. The sample's time point: patch test 2, 6 weeks after DPC sensitization. The treatment is: therapeutic diphenylcyclopropenone sensitization with weekly scalp DPC. Study-wide results and caveats: Patch test score showed a positive correlation with PT1 expanded TCR counts. DPC sensitization left the count of TCRs above 1 in 1000 unchanged.

TCRdb used MiXCR to reprocess the RACE reads, holding one entry per CDR3 protein. The table lists tens of thousands of distinct CDR3 sequences, 8% to 13% of them singletons. Here the sequenced sample was whole blood, taken in connection with sensitization to the hapten diphenylcyclopropenone (DPC). This rearrangement joins TRBV28 to TRBJ2-4, with TRBD1 matching 9 bases. This sequence was found in a woman aged 50 to 65 with alopecia areata. Some clones in this sample may be carry-over from other donors' samples. CDR3 in amino acids: CASTKDRGAAKNIQYF. Written as DNA, the CDR3 is TGTGCCAGCACCAAGGACAGGGGCGCGGCCAAAAACATTCAGTACTTC.